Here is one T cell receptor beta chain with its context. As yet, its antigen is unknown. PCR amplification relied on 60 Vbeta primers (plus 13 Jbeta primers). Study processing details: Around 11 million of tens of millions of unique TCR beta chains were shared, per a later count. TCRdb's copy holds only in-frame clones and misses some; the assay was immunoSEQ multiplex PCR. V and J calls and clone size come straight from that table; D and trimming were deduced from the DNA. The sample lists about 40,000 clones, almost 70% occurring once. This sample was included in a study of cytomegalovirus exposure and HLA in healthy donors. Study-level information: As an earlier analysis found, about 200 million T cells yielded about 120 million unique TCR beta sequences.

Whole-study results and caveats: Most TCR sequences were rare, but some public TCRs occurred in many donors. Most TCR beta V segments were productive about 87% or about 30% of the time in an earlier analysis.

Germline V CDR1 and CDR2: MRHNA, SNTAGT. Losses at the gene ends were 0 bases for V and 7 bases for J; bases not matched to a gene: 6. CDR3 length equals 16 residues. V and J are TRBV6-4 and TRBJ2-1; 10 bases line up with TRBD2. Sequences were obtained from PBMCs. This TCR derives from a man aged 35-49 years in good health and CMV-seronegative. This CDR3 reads CASSDSGSGGINEQFF. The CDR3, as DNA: TGTGCCAGCAGTGACTCGGGTAGCGGGGGGATAAATGAGCAGTTCTTC.